These T cell receptor beta chains were read from a single sample in a study of cytomegalovirus exposure and HLA in healthy donors. The data were produced by immunoSEQ multiplex PCR, yet TCRdb's version contains in-frame clones alone and is incomplete. The table records approximately 65,000 clones, more than 85% of them present only once. What was sequenced was PBMCs. The source is a man aged 18 to 30 in good health and CMV-seropositive. Both conserved end residues are part of each CDR3. D genes are given only for firm matches. Some rows mark clone size as missing; the rest say once, few, many or name a class of expanded clone.

d_gene	v_gene	abundance	j_gene	CDR3aa	CDR3nt
.	TRBV7-3	.	TRBJ2-3	CASSRFAYADTQYF	TGTGCCAGCAGCCGTTTCGCCTACGCAGATACGCAGTATTTT
TRBD2	TRBV5-1	.	TRBJ2-7	CASNSGLAGGPNEQYF	TGCGCCAGCAACTCGGGACTAGCGGGAGGGCCTAACGAGCAGTACTTC
TRBD1	TRBV5-4	.	TRBJ1-2	CASSLGRQGANYGYTF	TGTGCCAGCAGCTTGGGGAGACAGGGAGCTAACTATGGCTACACCTTC
.	TRBV7-3	.	TRBJ1-2	CASSLGGSDYGYTF	TGTGCCAGCAGCTTGGGAGGGTCTGACTATGGCTACACCTTC
.	TRBV6-1	.	TRBJ1-1	CASRPTGQGRIEAFF	TGTGCCAGCCGCCCTACAGGGCAGGGAAGGATTGAAGCTTTCTTT
TRBD2	TRBV19	.	TRBJ2-3	CASRASGRPTDTQYF	TGTGCCAGTAGAGCTAGCGGGAGGCCCACAGATACGCAGTATTTT
TRBD2	TRBV7-9	.	TRBJ2-7	CASSGSGRASYEQYF	TGTGCCAGCAGCGGCAGCGGGAGGGCGTCCTACGAGCAGTACTTC
TRBD1	TRBV6-1	once	TRBJ1-5	CASSLSGTGNQPQHF	TGTGCCAGCAGTCTTTCCGGGACAGGGAATCAGCCCCAGCATTTT
TRBD1	TRBV5-1	.	TRBJ2-5	CASSLALGGAAETQYF	TGCGCCAGCAGCTTGGCCCTAGGGGGCGCGGCAGAGACCCAGTACTTC
TRBD2	TRBV7-6	.	TRBJ2-2	CASSLSILAVANTGELFF	TGTGCCAGCAGCTTGTCTATACTAGCGGTCGCGAACACCGGGGAGCTGTTTTTT
.	TRBV9	.	TRBJ2-7	CASSSGGGISSYEQYF	TGTGCCAGCAGCTCTGGTGGCGGAATCAGCTCCTACGAGCAGTACTTC
.	TRBV19	.	TRBJ1-5	CASSGQWDQPQHF	TGTGCCAGTAGCGGACAGTGGGATCAGCCCCAGCATTTT
.	TRBV7-2	.	TRBJ2-1	CASSLGTEYNEQFF	TGTGCCAGCAGCTTAGGGACAGAGTACAATGAGCAGTTCTTC
TRBD2	TRBV2	.	TRBJ2-2	CASMRSGNFDTGELFF	TGTGCCAGCATGCGGAGCGGGAACTTCGACACCGGGGAGCTGTTTTTT
.	TRBV6-7	.	TRBJ1-5	CASSYVGGRVNQPQHF	TGTGCCAGCAGTTACGTAGGAGGGCGCGTCAATCAGCCCCAGCATTTT
TRBD2	TRBV5-1	.	TRBJ2-2	CASSRPGLALTQGAGELFF	TGCGCCAGCAGCAGACCGGGACTAGCGCTTACCCAGGGGGCCGGGGAGCTGTTTTTT
TRBD1	TRBV27	.	TRBJ1-3	CASSLTGGAGNTIYF	TGTGCCAGCAGCCTAACAGGGGGAGCTGGAAACACCATATATTTT
TRBD1	TRBV28	.	TRBJ2-5	CASSRRTGQQETQYF	TGTGCCAGCAGTCGCCGGACAGGGCAACAAGAGACCCAGTACTTC
.	TRBV28	.	TRBJ1-2	CASSLRRNYGYTF	TGTGCCAGCAGTTTACGGCGGAACTATGGCTACACCTTC
TRBD1	TRBV7-6	.	TRBJ1-5	CASSLGTGSNQPQHF	TGTGCCAGCAGCCTAGGGACAGGTTCCAATCAGCCCCAGCATTTT
TRBD2	TRBV6-1	.	TRBJ2-3	CASRTSGRGGIGQYF	TGTGCCAGCAGGACTAGCGGGAGGGGGGGTATCGGGCAGTATTTT
.	TRBV28	.	TRBJ2-5	CASSFGPYQETQYF	TGTGCCAGCAGTTTTGGGCCGTACCAAGAGACCCAGTACTTC
.	TRBV28	.	TRBJ1-5	CASSFSGQGNQPQHF	TGTGCCAGCAGTTTCTCTGGGCAGGGCAATCAGCCCCAGCATTTT
TRBD2	TRBV19	.	TRBJ2-7	CASSLTTSGNYEQYF	TGTGCCAGTAGTCTTACGACTAGCGGAAATTACGAGCAGTACTTC
.	TRBV27	.	TRBJ2-7	CASSLSGKAYEQYF	TGTGCCAGCAGTTTATCGGGCAAAGCCTACGAGCAGTACTTC
.	TRBV28	.	TRBJ1-1	CASSLILPNTEAFF	TGTGCCAGCAGTTTAATCCTTCCGAACACTGAAGCTTTCTTT
.	TRBV29-1	.	TRBJ2-2	CSVVTGVLTGELFF	TGCAGCGTTGTAACGGGAGTACTTACCGGGGAGCTGTTTTTT